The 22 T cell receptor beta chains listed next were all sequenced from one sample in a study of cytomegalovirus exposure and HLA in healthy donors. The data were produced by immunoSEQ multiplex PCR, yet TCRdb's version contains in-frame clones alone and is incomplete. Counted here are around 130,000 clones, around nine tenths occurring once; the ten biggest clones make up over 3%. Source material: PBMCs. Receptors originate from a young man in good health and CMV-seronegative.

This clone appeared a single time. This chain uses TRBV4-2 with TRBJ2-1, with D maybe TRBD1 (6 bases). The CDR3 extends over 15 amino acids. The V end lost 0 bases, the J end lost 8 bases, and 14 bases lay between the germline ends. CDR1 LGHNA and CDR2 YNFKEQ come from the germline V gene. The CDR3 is CASSQDGTKRDEQFF. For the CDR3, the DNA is TGTGCCAGCAGCCAAGATGGGACAAAAAGGGATGAGCAGTTCTTC.

The CDR3 reads CSALGSGGLEQYF. CDR3 nucleotides: TGCAGCGCCCTGGGTAGCGGGGGACTCGAGCAGTACTTC. The gene calls are TRBV29-1 and TRBJ2-7; TRBD2 agrees at 9 bases. CDR1 and CDR2 from the germline V gene are SQVTM and ANQGSEA. The CDR3 length is 13 residues. The trim removed 7 bases at V and 6 bases at J, leaving 10 bases unmatched.

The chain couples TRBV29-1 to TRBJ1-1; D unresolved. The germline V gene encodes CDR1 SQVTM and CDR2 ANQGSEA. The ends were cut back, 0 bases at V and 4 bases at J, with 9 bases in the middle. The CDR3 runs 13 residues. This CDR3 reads CSVEDRRTTEAFF. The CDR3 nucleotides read TGCAGCGTTGAAGATAGGAGGACCACTGAAGCTTTCTTT. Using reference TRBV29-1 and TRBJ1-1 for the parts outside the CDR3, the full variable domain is SAVISQKPSRDICQRGTSLTIQCQVDSQVTMMFWYRQQPGQSLTLIATANQGSEATYESGFVIDKFPISRPNLTFSTLTVSNMSPEDSSIYLCSVEDRRTTEAFFGQGTRLTVV.

The CDR3 DNA sequence: TGCGCCAGCAGCTTGAGCTTGGGGCTACCAAACAATGAGCAGTTCTTC. Protein product: CASSLSLGLPNNEQFF. The chain is built from TRBV5-1 and TRBJ2-1, with a tentative D call TRBD1 (5 bases). Trimming shortened V by 1 base and J by 5 bases, and 16 bases separated the two germline ends. Germline CDR1 reads SGHRS; CDR2 reads YFSETQ. The CDR3 is 16 amino acids.

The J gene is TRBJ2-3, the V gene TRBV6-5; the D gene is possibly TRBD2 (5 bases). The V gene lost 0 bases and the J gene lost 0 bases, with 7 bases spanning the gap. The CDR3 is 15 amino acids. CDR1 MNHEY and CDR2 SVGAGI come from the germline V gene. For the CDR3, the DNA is TGTGCCAGCAGTTACTCGAGCGGAAGCACAGATACGCAGTATTTT. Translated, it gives CASSYSSGSTDTQYF.

CDR3 bases: TGTGCCAGCAGCTCCCTAGCGGGGGTGACAGAGACCCAGTACTTC. This encodes CASSSLAGVTETQYF. The chain has TRBV5-6 and TRBJ2-5; 10 nucleotides match TRBD2. Germline lookup yields CDR1 SGHDT and CDR2 YYEEEE. This CDR3 contains 15 residues. The ends lost 3 bases at V and 4 bases at J; junction bases unmatched: 6.

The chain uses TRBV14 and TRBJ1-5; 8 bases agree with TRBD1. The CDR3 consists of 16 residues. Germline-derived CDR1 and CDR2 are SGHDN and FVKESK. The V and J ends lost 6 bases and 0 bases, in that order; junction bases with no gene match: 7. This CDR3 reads CASRPTGTGSNQPQHF. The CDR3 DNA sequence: TGTGCCAGCAGACCAACCGGGACAGGTAGCAATCAGCCCCAGCATTTT.

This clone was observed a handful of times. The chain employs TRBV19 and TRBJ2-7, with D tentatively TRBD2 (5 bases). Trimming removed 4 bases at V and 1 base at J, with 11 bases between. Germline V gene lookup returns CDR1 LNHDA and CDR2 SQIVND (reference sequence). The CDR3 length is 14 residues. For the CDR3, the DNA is TGTGCCAGTAGTAGCCGGTCGGGGTCCTACGAGCAGTACTTC. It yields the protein CASSSRSGSYEQYF. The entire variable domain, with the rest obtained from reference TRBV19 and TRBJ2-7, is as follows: DGGITQSPKYLFRKEGQNVTLSCEQNLNHDAMYWYRQDPGQGLRLIYYSQIVNDFQKGDIAEGYSVSREKKESFPLTVTSAQKNPTAFYLCASSSRSGSYEQYFGPGTRLTVT.

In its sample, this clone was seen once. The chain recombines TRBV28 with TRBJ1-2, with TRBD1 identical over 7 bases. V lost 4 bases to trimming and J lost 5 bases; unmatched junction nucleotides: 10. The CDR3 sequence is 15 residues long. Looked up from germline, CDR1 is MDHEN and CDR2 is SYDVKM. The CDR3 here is CASSSSGTASYGYTF. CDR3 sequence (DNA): TGTGCCAGCAGTTCTTCCGGGACAGCATCATATGGCTACACCTTC.

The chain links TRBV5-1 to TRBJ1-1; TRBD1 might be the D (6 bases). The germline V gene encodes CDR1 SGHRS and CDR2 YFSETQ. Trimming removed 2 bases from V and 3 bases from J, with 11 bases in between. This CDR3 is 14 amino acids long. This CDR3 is CASSFWGPHTEAFF. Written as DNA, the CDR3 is TGCGCCAGCAGCTTTTGGGGGCCGCACACTGAAGCTTTCTTT.

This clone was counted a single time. The CDR3 nucleotides are TGTGCCAGCAATGTAGGGGCCGGGGAGCTGTTTTTT. It encodes CASNVGAGELFF. The chain combines TRBV9 with TRBJ2-2, with D perhaps matching TRBD1 (5 bases). Trimming took off 6 bases at V and 6 bases at J, with 9 bases between the two ends. The germline gives CDR1 SGDLS, CDR2 YYNGEE. CDR3 length: 12 amino acids.

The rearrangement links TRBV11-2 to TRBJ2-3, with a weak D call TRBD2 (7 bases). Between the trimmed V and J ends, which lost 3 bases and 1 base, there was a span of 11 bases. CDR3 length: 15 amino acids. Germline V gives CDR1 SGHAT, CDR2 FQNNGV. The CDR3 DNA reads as TGTGCCAGCAGCTTTGCGGGGGCGCGCACAGATACGCAGTATTTT. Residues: CASSFAGARTDTQYF.

The CDR3 DNA is TGTGCCAGCAGCTTGGGGGGGGCGGGACTGACCTACGAGCAGTACTTC. Its protein product is CASSLGGAGLTYEQYF. The chain joins TRBV7-8 to TRBJ2-7; tentatively, D is TRBD2 (7 bases). Germline loops: CDR1 SGHVS, CDR2 FQNEAQ. The CDR3 extends over 16 amino acids. The ends were cut back, 3 bases at V and 2 bases at J, with 17 bases in the middle.

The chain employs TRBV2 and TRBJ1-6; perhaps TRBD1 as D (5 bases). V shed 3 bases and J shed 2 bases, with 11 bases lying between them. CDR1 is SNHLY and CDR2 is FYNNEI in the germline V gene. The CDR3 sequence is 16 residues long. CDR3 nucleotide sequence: TGTGCCAGCAGTGAGGGGGGGGTGGCCTATAATTCACCCCTCCACTTT. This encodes CASSEGGVAYNSPLHF.

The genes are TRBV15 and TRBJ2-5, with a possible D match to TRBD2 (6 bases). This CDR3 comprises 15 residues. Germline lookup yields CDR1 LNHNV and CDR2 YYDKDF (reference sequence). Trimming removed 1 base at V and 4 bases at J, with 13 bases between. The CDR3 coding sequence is TGTGCCACCAGCAGAGGGTGGGGGGACCGAGAGACCCAGTACTTC. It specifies CATSRGWGDRETQYF.

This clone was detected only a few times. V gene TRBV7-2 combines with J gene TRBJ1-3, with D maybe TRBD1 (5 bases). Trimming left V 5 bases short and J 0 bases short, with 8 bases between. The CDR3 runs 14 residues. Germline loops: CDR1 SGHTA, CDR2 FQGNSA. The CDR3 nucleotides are TGTGCCAGCAGCGCGGGGGTCTCTGGAAACACCATATATTTT. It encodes CASSAGVSGNTIYF.

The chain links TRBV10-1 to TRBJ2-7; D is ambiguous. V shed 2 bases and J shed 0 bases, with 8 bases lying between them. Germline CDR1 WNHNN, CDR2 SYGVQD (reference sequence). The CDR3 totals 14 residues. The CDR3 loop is CASSEGRTSYEQYF. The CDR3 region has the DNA TGCGCCAGCAGTGAGGGCAGAACCTCCTACGAGCAGTACTTC.

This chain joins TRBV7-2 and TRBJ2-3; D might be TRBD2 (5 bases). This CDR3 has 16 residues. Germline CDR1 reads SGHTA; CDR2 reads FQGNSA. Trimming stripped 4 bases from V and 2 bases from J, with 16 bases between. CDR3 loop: CASSSGISRDTDTQYF. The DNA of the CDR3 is TGTGCCAGCAGCTCCGGGATTAGCCGCGACACAGATACGCAGTATTTT.

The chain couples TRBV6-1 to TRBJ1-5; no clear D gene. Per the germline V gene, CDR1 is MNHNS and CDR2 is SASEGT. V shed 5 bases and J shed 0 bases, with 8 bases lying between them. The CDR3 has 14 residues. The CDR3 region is CASSPLNSNQPQHF. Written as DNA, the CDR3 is TGTGCCAGCAGTCCGCTAAATAGCAATCAGCCCCAGCATTTT.

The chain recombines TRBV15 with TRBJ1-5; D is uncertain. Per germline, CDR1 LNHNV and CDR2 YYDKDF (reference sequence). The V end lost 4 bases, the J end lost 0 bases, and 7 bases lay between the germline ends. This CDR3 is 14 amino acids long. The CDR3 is CATSTQYSNQPQHF. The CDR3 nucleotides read TGTGCCACCAGCACCCAGTATAGCAATCAGCCCCAGCATTTT.

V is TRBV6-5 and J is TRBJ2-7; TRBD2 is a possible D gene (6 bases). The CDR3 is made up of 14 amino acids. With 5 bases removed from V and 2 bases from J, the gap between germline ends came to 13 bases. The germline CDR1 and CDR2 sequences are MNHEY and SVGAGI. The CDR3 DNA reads TGTGCCAGCAGTACTAGGGACTCTCCCTACGAGCAGTACTTC. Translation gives CASSTRDSPYEQYF.

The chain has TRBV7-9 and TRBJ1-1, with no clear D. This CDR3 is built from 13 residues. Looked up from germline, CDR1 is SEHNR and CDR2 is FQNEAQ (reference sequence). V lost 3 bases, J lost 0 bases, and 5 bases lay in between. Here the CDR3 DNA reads TGTGCCAGCAGCTTTTTCGTGAACACTGAAGCTTTCTTT. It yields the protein CASSFFVNTEAFF.